The 27 T cell receptor beta chains below were found in one sample sequenced in a study of shared clonotypes between healthy human individuals. Libraries were prepared by immunoSEQ multiplex PCR; TCRdb keeps only in-frame clonotypes and omits some of them. This repertoire shows 2,500,000 or so clones, approximately 93% found once; its top ten account for 0.36%. The sample taken for sequencing was naive CD4+ T cells from PBMCs. As to subset: CD45RA+ positively selected. Every receptor here comes from a man younger than 35 in good health. Some clones in this sample may be carry-over from other donors' samples.

Comments on this clone: The missing conserved phenylalanine or tryptophan at the end of this CDR3 makes a read error likely. The DNA is left out, because the CDR3 cannot be placed on it with certainty; the CDR3 is given as TCRdb lists it. V and J are TRBV2 and TRBJ2-3; TRBD2, the D gene given by the table, was not confirmed from the DNA. The CDR3 numbers 11 amino acids, ends counted. Germline V gene sequence: CDR1 SNHLY, CDR2 FYNNEI. This CDR3 reads CASSGSGTLTP.

About this clone itself: Additional DNA sequences in this sample encode the identical CDR3. V is TRBV2 and J is TRBJ1-2; no definite D call. Per germline, CDR1 SNHLY and CDR2 FYNNEI. The V and J ends lost 2 bases and 1 base respectively, with 5 bases between them. The CDR3 has 13 amino acids. The CDR3 is CASSESRNYGYTF. CDR3 in DNA: TGTGCCAGCAGTGAAAGCCGTAACTATGGCTACACCTTC.

This chain joins TRBV5-4 and TRBJ2-7; 7 positions agree with TRBD2. With 3 bases clipped from V and 7 bases from J, the junction kept 13 bases outside the gene matches. Germline CDR1 and CDR2: SGHNT and YYREEE (reference sequence). CDR3 length: 15 amino acids. The CDR3 sequence: CASSYTAGVPFEQYF. CDR3 in DNA: TGTGCCAGCAGCTATACGGCGGGAGTCCCCTTTGAGCAGTACTTC.

This rearrangement joins TRBV5-1 to TRBJ1-5, with a weak D call TRBD1 (6 bases). This CDR3 has 17 residues. Germline V gene lookup returns CDR1 SGHRS and CDR2 YFSETQ. The ends were cut back, 0 bases at V and 5 bases at J, with 18 bases in the middle. In DNA form, the CDR3 reads TGCGCCAGCAGCTTGGGGACCCCGGACAGAGAACATCAGCCCCAGCATTTT. This encodes CASSLGTPDREHQPQHF. The complete variable domain, with remaining parts taken from reference TRBV5-1 and TRBJ1-5, reads KAGVTQTPRYLIKTRGQQVTLSCSPISGHRSVSWYQQTPGQGLQFLFEYFSETQRNKGNFPGRFSGRQFSNSRSEMNVSTLELGDSALYLCASSLGTPDREHQPQHFGDGTRLSIL.

Regarding this clone: Germline is not matched at one junction end, which may reflect a read error. The chain couples TRBV19 to TRBJ1-4, with 7 positions matching TRBD1. This CDR3 spans 13 amino acids. Germline CDR1 and CDR2: LNHDA and SQIVND (reference sequence). The CDR3 nucleotides are TGTGCCAGTAGTACCACATCACTGACAGGGCCTAACTTT. It encodes CASSTTSLTGPNF. The full variable domain, its missing parts supplied by reference TRBV19 and TRBJ1-4, is DGGITQSPKYLFRKEGQNVTLSCEQNLNHDAMYWYRQDPGQGLRLIYYSQIVNDFQKGDIAEGYSVSREKKESFPLTVTSAQKNPTAFYLCASSTTSLTGPNFGSGTQLSVL.

This clone has more than one count but fewer than ten. The chain joins TRBV10-1 to TRBJ1-5; D gene unclear. CDR1 is WNHNN and CDR2 is SYGVQD in the germline V gene (reference sequence). There are 14 residues in the CDR3. V lost 5 bases to trimming and J lost 4 bases, with 12 bases between them. CDR3 sequence: CASSIRAINQPQHF. The CDR3 DNA reads TGCGCCAGCAGTATCCGGGCCATAAATCAGCCCCAGCATTTT.

The chain uses TRBV30 and TRBJ2-2, with a tentative D call TRBD1 (6 bases). Trimming cost V 2 bases and J 3 bases, with 13 bases left between them. The CDR3 length is 15 residues. CDR1 is GTSNPN and CDR2 is SVGIG in the germline V gene (reference sequence). For the CDR3, the DNA is TGTGCCTGGAGTTGGGTCGAGGGGGACACCGGGGAGCTGTTTTTT. Translating gives CAWSWVEGDTGELFF.

The V and J genes are TRBV18 and TRBJ1-6; 10 bases are a match to TRBD1. CDR1 and CDR2 from the germline V gene are KGHSH and LQKENI. This CDR3 is 15 amino acids long. Germline trimming cut 0 bases from V and 9 bases from J; bases unmatched to any gene: 2. CDR3: CASSPPDRGRSPLHF. DNA for the CDR3: TGTGCCAGCTCACCACCTGACAGGGGGCGTTCACCCCTCCACTTT.

V is TRBV19 and J is TRBJ1-1, with TRBD1 identical over 12 bases. Germline V gene data show CDR1 as LNHDA and CDR2 as SQIVND (reference sequence). CDR3 length: 15 residues. V shed 5 bases, J shed 8 bases, and the junction held 9 bases outside the gene matches. Here the CDR3 DNA reads TGTGCCAGTAGTCCGCGGGACAGGGGGCGAGGGGAAGCTTTCTTT. Translation gives CASSPRDRGRGEAFF.

The genes are TRBV7-6 and TRBJ1-1; perhaps TRBD1 as D (5 bases). This CDR3 comprises 14 residues. Germline V gene data show CDR1 as SGHVS and CDR2 as FNYEAQ. With 5 bases removed from V and 1 base from J, the gap between germline ends came to 11 bases. In nucleotides, the CDR3 is TGTGCCAGCAGCCATCCAGGGCGGAACACTGAAGCTTTCTTT. This codes for CASSHPGRNTEAFF.

V usage is TRBV4-1 and J usage is TRBJ1-1; D might be TRBD1 (6 bases). V was pared by 5 bases and J by 5 bases, with 15 bases between. CDR3 length equals 14 residues. CDR1 and CDR2 (germline): MGHRA, YSYEKL. DNA of the CDR3: TGCGCCAGCAGCGATGGGGACATGGAGACTGAAGCTTTCTTT. The encoded protein is CASSDGDMETEAFF.

The CDR3 region is CASSPFTLYNEQFF. CDR3 nucleotide sequence: TGTGCCAGCTCACCATTCACCCTCTACAATGAGCAGTTCTTC. The chain couples TRBV18 to TRBJ2-1, with no clear D. The CDR3 is 14 amino acids. Trimming cost V 2 bases and J 3 bases, with 8 bases left between them. The germline CDR1 and CDR2 sequences are KGHSH and LQKENI.

Written as DNA, the CDR3 is TGTGCCAGCAGGTTCGCCGACAATGAGCAGTTCTTC. This translates into CASRFADNEQFF. J is TRBJ2-1 and V is TRBV6-1, with no clear D. Trimming removed 6 bases from V and 5 bases from J, with 8 bases in between. Germline V gene data show CDR1 as MNHNS and CDR2 as SASEGT. This CDR3 is 12 amino acids long.

This rearrangement joins TRBV5-1 to TRBJ1-5, with D perhaps matching TRBD1 (6 bases). From germline, CDR1 is SGHRS and CDR2 YFSETQ. This CDR3 has 15 amino acids. Trimming took off 1 base at V and 9 bases at J, with 17 bases between the two ends. The CDR3: CASSLWGAGEGPQHF. CDR3 DNA: TGCGCCAGCAGCTTGTGGGGGGCAGGCGAGGGGCCCCAGCATTTT.

The rearrangement links TRBV5-4 to TRBJ2-2; D might be TRBD1 (5 bases). The V gene lost 0 bases and the J gene lost 5 bases, with 14 bases spanning the gap. CDR1 and CDR2 (germline): SGHNT, YYREEE (reference sequence). The CDR3 sequence is 16 residues long. The CDR3 sequence: CASSLAAQTDTGELFF. In nucleotides, the CDR3 is TGTGCCAGCAGCTTGGCTGCTCAGACAGATACCGGGGAGCTGTTTTTT.

The J gene is TRBJ1-4, the V gene TRBV19, with a tentative D call TRBD1 (6 bases). Germline V gives CDR1 LNHDA, CDR2 SQIVND (reference sequence). The ends were cut back, 6 bases at V and 7 bases at J, with 18 bases in the middle. The CDR3 spans 15 residues. The CDR3 nucleotides read TGTGCCAGTAGGGACCGCGGGGGGCCGACTGAAAAACTGTTTTTT. It translates to CASRDRGGPTEKLFF.

This chain joins TRBV21-1 and TRBJ2-1; TRBD2 reflects the table's D call only, with no check against the DNA. TRBV21-1 is a documented pseudogene. This CDR3 has 17 amino acids. DNA of the CDR3: TGTGCCAGCAGCAGCCTAGCGGGAGGTCCGGCGTGGAATGAGCAGTTCTTC. It translates to CASSSLAGGPAWNEQFF.

J is TRBJ2-3 and V is TRBV6-1, with 10 bases that match TRBD2. This CDR3 has 18 residues. Germline lookup yields CDR1 MNHNS and CDR2 SASEGT. V shed 4 bases, J shed 4 bases, and the junction held 14 bases outside the gene matches. The CDR3 loop is CASSVLGVAGGSSDTQYF. CDR3 nucleotide sequence: TGTGCCAGCAGTGTACTGGGGGTAGCGGGAGGTAGTTCAGATACGCAGTATTTT.

This rearrangement joins TRBV28 to TRBJ1-3; D is uncertain. The CDR3 is 16 residues long. V was cut by 5 bases and J by 0 bases, with 14 bases left in between. Germline values: CDR1 MDHEN, CDR2 SYDVKM. The CDR3 sequence is CASSRPGDTSGNTIYF. DNA of the CDR3: TGTGCCAGCAGTCGCCCGGGAGACACCTCTGGAAACACCATATATTTT.

J is TRBJ2-1 and V is TRBV5-1; D might be TRBD1 (6 bases). CDR1 SGHRS and CDR2 YFSETQ come from the germline V gene. The CDR3 extends over 15 amino acids. The V gene lost 4 bases and the J gene lost 3 bases, with 14 bases spanning the gap. This CDR3 reads CASSAQTGNYNEQFF. The CDR3 nucleotides read TGCGCCAGCAGCGCCCAAACAGGGAACTACAATGAGCAGTTCTTC. Full variable domain (rest looked up from reference TRBV5-1 and TRBJ2-1): KAGVTQTPRYLIKTRGQQVTLSCSPISGHRSVSWYQQTPGQGLQFLFEYFSETQRNKGNFPGRFSGRQFSNSRSEMNVSTLELGDSALYLCASSAQTGNYNEQFFGPGTRLTVL.

This clone has a handful of counts. This chain uses TRBV28 with TRBJ2-7; 7 bases are a match to TRBD2. The germline CDR1 and CDR2 sequences are MDHEN and SYDVKM. CDR3 length: 14 amino acids. V was clipped by 5 bases and J by 3 bases; unmatched bases: 7. The CDR3 bases are TGTGCCAGCAGTCCAGCGGGAAGAGGCTACGAGCAGTACTTC. It codes for CASSPAGRGYEQYF.

Only a few counts were recorded for this clone. CDR3 in DNA: TGTGCCAGCTTTGGGACAGGGTCTGGGCAGCCCCAGCATTTT. Amino acids: CASFGTGSGQPQHF. This rearrangement joins TRBV6-1 to TRBJ1-5; TRBD1 matches at 9 bases. The CDR3 loop spans 14 amino acids. Germline CDR1 reads MNHNS; CDR2 reads SASEGT. With 8 bases clipped from V and 7 bases from J, the junction kept 9 bases outside the gene matches.

The V call is TRBV5-1, the J call TRBJ2-3, with 9 nucleotides matching TRBD1. Germline V gene sequence: CDR1 SGHRS, CDR2 YFSETQ. V lost 0 bases to trimming and J lost 3 bases; unmatched junction nucleotides: 5. There are 16 residues in the CDR3. As DNA, the CDR3 is TGCGCCAGCAGCTTGGCCAGGGACAGGGCGACAGATACGCAGTATTTT. Translated, it gives CASSLARDRATDTQYF.

This chain links TRBV21-1 with TRBJ2-7; the table's D gene call, TRBD1, was not cross checked with the DNA. TRBV21-1 is a known pseudogene. The CDR3 length is 16 residues. CDR3 residues: CASSNRTGGPSYEQYF. In DNA, the CDR3 is TGTGCCAGCAGCAACCGCACAGGGGGACCCTCCTACGAGCAGTACTTC.

The chain uses TRBV29-1 and TRBJ2-1; 7 nucleotides line up with TRBD1. The CDR3 has 14 amino acids. V shed 5 bases, J shed 9 bases, and the junction held 13 bases outside the gene matches. Germline-derived CDR1 and CDR2 are SQVTM and ANQGSEA. CDR3 sequence reads: CSVLVGGVQGEQFF. Here the CDR3 DNA reads TGCAGCGTTTTAGTAGGGGGCGTTCAGGGTGAGCAGTTCTTC.

V gene TRBV7-9 combines with J gene TRBJ1-2; 7 nucleotides line up with TRBD1. This CDR3 spans 15 amino acids. CDR1 SEHNR and CDR2 FQNEAQ come from the germline V gene (reference sequence). V shed 5 bases and J 3 bases; nucleotides not matched to a gene: 9. CDR3 in amino acids: CASSPVGTEDYGYTF. The CDR3 DNA sequence: TGTGCCAGCAGCCCCGTCGGGACAGAAGACTATGGCTACACCTTC.

This clone appeared once. The genes are TRBV6-5 and TRBJ1-5; TRBD1 agrees at 8 bases. The trim removed 9 bases at V and 2 bases at J, leaving 6 bases unmatched. Germline V gene lookup returns CDR1 MNHEY and CDR2 SVGAGI. The CDR3 loop spans 14 amino acids. DNA for the CDR3: TGTGCCAGTGGTAAGACAGGGGGCAATCAGCCCCAGCATTTT. It encodes CASGKTGGNQPQHF.